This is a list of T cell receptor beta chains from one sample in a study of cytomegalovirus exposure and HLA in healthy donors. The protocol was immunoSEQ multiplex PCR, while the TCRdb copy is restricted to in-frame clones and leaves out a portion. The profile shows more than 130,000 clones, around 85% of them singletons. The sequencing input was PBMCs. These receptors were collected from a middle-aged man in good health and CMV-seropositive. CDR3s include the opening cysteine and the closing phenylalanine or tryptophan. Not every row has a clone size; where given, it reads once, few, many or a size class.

CDR3aa: CASSSWDRQFNYGYTF; j_gene: TRBJ1-2; abundance: .; v_gene: TRBV5-8
CDR3aa: CASSVAETGELFF; j_gene: TRBJ2-2; abundance: .; v_gene: TRBV9
CDR3aa: CASSLDSTNEKLFF; j_gene: TRBJ1-4; abundance: .; v_gene: TRBV5-1
CDR3aa: CASSLSSLNEQFF; j_gene: TRBJ2-1; abundance: .; v_gene: TRBV27
CDR3aa: CASSEFQNEQFF; j_gene: TRBJ2-1; abundance: .; v_gene: TRBV25-1
CDR3aa: CASSPSPRSTEAFF; j_gene: TRBJ1-1; abundance: .; v_gene: TRBV7-2
CDR3aa: CASSPREGMNTEAFF; j_gene: TRBJ1-1; abundance: .; v_gene: TRBV7-6
CDR3aa: CAYRDRGLRGYTF; j_gene: TRBJ1-2; abundance: .; v_gene: TRBV30
CDR3aa: CASSLLKAGFSTDTQYF; j_gene: TRBJ2-3; abundance: .; v_gene: TRBV27
CDR3aa: CASSFRGRNTGELFF; j_gene: TRBJ2-2; abundance: .; v_gene: TRBV27
CDR3aa: CAISESLRGYSSAFF; j_gene: TRBJ1-1; abundance: .; v_gene: TRBV10-3
CDR3aa: CASSLSRGNEQFF; j_gene: TRBJ2-1; abundance: .; v_gene: TRBV5-1
CDR3aa: CASCLVTGEYEQFF; j_gene: TRBJ2-1; abundance: .; v_gene: TRBV5-6
CDR3aa: CASRVDSSTGELFF; j_gene: TRBJ2-2; abundance: .; v_gene: TRBV28
CDR3aa: CASSPRGGDHEKLFF; j_gene: TRBJ1-4; abundance: .; v_gene: TRBV18
CDR3aa: CASSQWMQTDSVAKNIQYF; j_gene: TRBJ2-4; abundance: .; v_gene: TRBV23-1
CDR3aa: CASSQGPEPGGNRGREKLFF; j_gene: TRBJ1-4; abundance: .; v_gene: TRBV14
CDR3aa: CASGKSHSYTGELFF; j_gene: TRBJ2-2; abundance: .; v_gene: TRBV6-6
CDR3aa: CASSSIRWLPSGLQETQYF; j_gene: TRBJ2-5; abundance: .; v_gene: TRBV7-6
CDR3aa: CASTGQGLDTQYF; j_gene: TRBJ2-3; abundance: .; v_gene: TRBV25-1
CDR3aa: CASSLAGTSGRRGYEQYF; j_gene: .; abundance: few; v_gene: TRBV7-6
CDR3aa: CASRENHGGAGGFEQFF; j_gene: TRBJ2-1; abundance: .; v_gene: TRBV6-1
CDR3aa: CASSPGVGIQYF; j_gene: TRBJ2-4; abundance: once; v_gene: TRBV14
CDR3aa: CASSPAPPTYNEQFF; j_gene: TRBJ2-1; abundance: .; v_gene: TRBV5-4
CDR3aa: CASSAPTGHYYTF; j_gene: TRBJ1-2; abundance: .; v_gene: TRBV9
CDR3aa: CASSPYQSRSLYGYTF; j_gene: TRBJ1-2; abundance: .; v_gene: TRBV19
CDR3aa: CASSYTGAGIEQYF; j_gene: TRBJ2-7; abundance: .; v_gene: TRBV6-6
CDR3aa: CASNNMGGAPFF; j_gene: TRBJ1-2; abundance: .; v_gene: TRBV19
CDR3aa: CASSSDAGQGADTQYF; j_gene: TRBJ2-3; abundance: .; v_gene: TRBV9
CDR3aa: CASSPGTMNTGELFF; j_gene: TRBJ2-2; abundance: .; v_gene: TRBV11-2
CDR3aa: CASRKAAEYNEQFF; j_gene: TRBJ2-1; abundance: .; v_gene: TRBV7-2